The 3 T cell receptor beta chains listed next were all sequenced from one sample in a study of CD8+ T cells in alopecia areata. RNA extraction was followed by reverse transcription into cDNA, which acted as the sequencing template. Here immunoSEQ multiplex PCR was the method, and the copy in TCRdb shows in-frame clones only, minus some. The sample lists tens of thousands of clones; less than 70% were seen once. Specimen: NKG2D-high CD8+ T cells sorted from blood. Receptor source: a human donor with alopecia areata.

V gene TRBV4-3 combines with J gene TRBJ2-1; D possibly corresponds to TRBD2 (6 bases). The germline V and J ends were trimmed by 3 bases and 3 bases, with 15 bases remaining between them. The length of the CDR3 is 16 residues. Germline V gives CDR1 LGHNA, CDR2 YSLEER. The CDR3 is CASSQDWGVRYNEQFF. The CDR3 coding sequence is TGCGCCAGCAGCCAGGACTGGGGGGTCCGCTACAATGAGCAGTTCTTC.

This clone came up a few times. V usage is TRBV27 and J usage is TRBJ2-7; 10 bases map to TRBD2. Looked up from germline, CDR1 is MNHEY and CDR2 is SMNVEV (reference sequence). This CDR3 region has 15 residues. V trimming: 6 bases; J trimming: 7 bases; junction bases outside the gene matches: 12. CDR3 sequence (DNA): TGTGCCAGCAGCATGACTAGCGGGCCTAGGGGGGAGCAGTACTTC. Amino acid sequence: CASSMTSGPRGEQYF.

The chain employs TRBV11-3 and TRBJ2-5, with D perhaps given as TRBD1 or TRBD2 (6 bases each). V dropped 0 bases and J dropped 1 base, with 15 bases sitting between them. Germline V gene data show CDR1 as SGHNT and CDR2 as YENEEA. The CDR3 contains 17 residues. CDR3 sequence: CASSLDRWGAPQETQYF. Written as DNA, the CDR3 is TGTGCCAGCAGCTTAGATCGTTGGGGGGCGCCCCAAGAGACCCAGTACTTC.